This TCR beta chain was captured in a study of neurological immune-mediated disorders. At least ten counts were recorded for this clonotype. CDR3 length equals 16 residues. Germline V gene lookup returns CDR1 ENHRY and CDR2 SYGVKD. The ends were cut back, 3 bases at V and 3 bases at J, with 17 bases in the middle. One entry per CDR3 protein, called by TCRdb with MiXCR from the 5' RACE reads. This table holds 100,000 to 150,000 distinct CDR3 sequences, about 3.4% found once. V usage is TRBV10-3 and J usage is TRBJ1-2; D remains unclear. The sequence derives from a woman aged 30 to 39 with multiple sclerosis. Source material: PBMCs. CDR3 amino acids: CAISDPNRGLDYGYTF. Here the CDR3 DNA reads TGTGCCATCAGTGACCCTAACCGCGGACTTGACTATGGCTACACCTTC.